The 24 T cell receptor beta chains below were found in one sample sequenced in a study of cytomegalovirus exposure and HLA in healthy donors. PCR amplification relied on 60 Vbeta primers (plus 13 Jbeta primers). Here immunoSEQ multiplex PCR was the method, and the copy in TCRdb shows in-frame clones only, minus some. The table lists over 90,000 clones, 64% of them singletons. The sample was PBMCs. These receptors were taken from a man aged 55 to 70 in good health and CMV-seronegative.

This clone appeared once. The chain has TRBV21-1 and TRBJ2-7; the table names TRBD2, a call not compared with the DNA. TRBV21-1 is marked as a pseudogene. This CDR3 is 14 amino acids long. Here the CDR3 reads CASSKGLADYEQYF. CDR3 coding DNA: TGTGCCAGCAGCAAAGGACTAGCAGACTACGAGCAGTACTTC.

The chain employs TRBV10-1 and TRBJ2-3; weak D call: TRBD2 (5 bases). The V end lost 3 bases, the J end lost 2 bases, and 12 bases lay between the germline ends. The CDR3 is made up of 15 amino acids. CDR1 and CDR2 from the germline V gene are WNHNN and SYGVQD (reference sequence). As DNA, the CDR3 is TGCGCCAGCAGTGATTGGGCGGGCGACACAGATACGCAGTATTTT. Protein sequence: CASSDWAGDTDTQYF.

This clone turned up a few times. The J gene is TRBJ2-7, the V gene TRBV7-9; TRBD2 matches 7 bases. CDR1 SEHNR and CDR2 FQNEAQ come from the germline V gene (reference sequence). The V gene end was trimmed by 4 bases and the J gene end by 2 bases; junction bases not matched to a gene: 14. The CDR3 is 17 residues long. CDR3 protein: CASSSPERSGAPYEQYF. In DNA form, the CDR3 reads TGTGCCAGCAGCTCCCCCGAGAGGAGCGGGGCTCCCTACGAGCAGTACTTC.

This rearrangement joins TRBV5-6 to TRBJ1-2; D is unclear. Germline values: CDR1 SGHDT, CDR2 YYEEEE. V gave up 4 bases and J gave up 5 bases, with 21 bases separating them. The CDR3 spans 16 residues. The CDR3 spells CASSAVLGRGDYGYTF. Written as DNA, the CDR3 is TGTGCCAGCAGCGCCGTGTTGGGTCGAGGCGATTATGGCTACACCTTC. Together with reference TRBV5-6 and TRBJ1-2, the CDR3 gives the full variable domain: DAGVTQSPTHLIKTRGQQVTLRCSPKSGHDTVSWYQQALGQGPQFIFQYYEEEERQRGNFPDRFSGHQFPNYSSELNVNALLLGDSALYLCASSAVLGRGDYGYTFGSGTRLTVV.

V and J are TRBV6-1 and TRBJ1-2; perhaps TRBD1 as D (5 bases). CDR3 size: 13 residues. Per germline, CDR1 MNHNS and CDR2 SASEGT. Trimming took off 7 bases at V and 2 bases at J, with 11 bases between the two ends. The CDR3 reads CASTLTDNYGYTF. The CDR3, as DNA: TGTGCCAGCACCCTGACAGACAACTATGGCTACACCTTC.

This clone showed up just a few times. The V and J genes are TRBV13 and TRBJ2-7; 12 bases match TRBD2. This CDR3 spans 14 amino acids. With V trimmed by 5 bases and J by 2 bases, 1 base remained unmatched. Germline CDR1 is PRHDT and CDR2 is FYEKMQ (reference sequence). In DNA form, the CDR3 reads TGTGCCAGCAGCCCTAGCGGGGGGGCCTACGAGCAGTACTTC. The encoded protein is CASSPSGGAYEQYF.

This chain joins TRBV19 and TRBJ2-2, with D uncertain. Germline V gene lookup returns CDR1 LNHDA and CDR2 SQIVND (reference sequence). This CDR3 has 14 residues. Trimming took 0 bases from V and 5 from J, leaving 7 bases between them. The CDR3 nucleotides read TGTGCCAGTAGTATAGATCCCTTAACCGGGGAGCTGTTTTTT. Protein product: CASSIDPLTGELFF.

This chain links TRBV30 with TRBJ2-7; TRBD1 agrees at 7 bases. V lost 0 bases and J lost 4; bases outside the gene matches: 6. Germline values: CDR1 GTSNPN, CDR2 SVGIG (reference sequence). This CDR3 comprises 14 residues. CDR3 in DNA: TGTGCCTGGAGTGTTGGGGACAGCGCTTACGAGCAGTACTTC. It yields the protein CAWSVGDSAYEQYF.

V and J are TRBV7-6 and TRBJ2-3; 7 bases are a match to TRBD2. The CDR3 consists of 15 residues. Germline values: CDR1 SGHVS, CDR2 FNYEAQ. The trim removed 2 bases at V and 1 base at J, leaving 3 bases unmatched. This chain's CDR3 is CASSLSGARTDTQYF. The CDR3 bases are TGTGCCAGCAGCTTAAGCGGGGCCCGCACAGATACGCAGTATTTT.

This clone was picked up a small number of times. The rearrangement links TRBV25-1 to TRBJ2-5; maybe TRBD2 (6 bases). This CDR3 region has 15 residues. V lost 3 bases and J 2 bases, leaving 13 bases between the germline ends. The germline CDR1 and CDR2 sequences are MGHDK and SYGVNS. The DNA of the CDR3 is TGTGCCAGCAGTGACCCAGGAGGGCGGCAAGAGACCCAGTACTTC. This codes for CASSDPGGRQETQYF.

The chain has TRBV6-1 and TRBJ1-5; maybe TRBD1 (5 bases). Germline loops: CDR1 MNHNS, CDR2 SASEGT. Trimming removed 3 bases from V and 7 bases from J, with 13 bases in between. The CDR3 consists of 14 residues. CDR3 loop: CASSEAGVYQPQHF. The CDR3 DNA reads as TGTGCCAGCAGTGAGGCGGGGGTGTACCAGCCCCAGCATTTT.

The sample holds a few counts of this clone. CDR3 protein: CASSLRTERTQGIFYGYTF. The CDR3 DNA follows: TGTGCCAGCAGTTTAAGGACAGAGAGAACACAGGGTATTTTCTATGGCTACACCTTC. The V gene is TRBV28, the J gene TRBJ1-2; tentative D call: TRBD1 (6 bases). The CDR3 spans 19 residues. The V and J ends lost 2 bases and 4 bases respectively, with 26 bases between them. From germline, CDR1 is MDHEN and CDR2 SYDVKM.

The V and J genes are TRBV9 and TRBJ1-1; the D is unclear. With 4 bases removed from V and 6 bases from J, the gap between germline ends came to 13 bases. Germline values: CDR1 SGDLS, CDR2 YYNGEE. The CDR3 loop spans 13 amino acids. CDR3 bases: TGTGCCAGCAGCTTTGAGATGTACGCTGAAGCTTTCTTT. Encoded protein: CASSFEMYAEAFF. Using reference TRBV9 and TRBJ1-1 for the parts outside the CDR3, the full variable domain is DSGVTQTPKHLITATGQRVTLRCSPRSGDLSVYWYQQSLDQGLQFLIQYYNGEERAKGNILERFSAQQFPDLHSELNLSSLELGDSALYFCASSFEMYAEAFFGQGTRLTVV.

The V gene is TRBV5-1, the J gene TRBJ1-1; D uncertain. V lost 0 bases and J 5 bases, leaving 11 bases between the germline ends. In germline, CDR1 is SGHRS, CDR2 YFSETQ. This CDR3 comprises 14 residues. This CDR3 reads CASSLAWTGTEAFF. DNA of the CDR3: TGCGCCAGCAGCTTGGCCTGGACGGGGACTGAAGCTTTCTTT.

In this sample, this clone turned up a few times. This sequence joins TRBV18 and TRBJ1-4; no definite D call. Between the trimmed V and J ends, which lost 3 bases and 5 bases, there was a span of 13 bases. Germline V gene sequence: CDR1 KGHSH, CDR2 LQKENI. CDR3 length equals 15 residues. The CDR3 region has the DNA TGTGCCAGCTCACCCGGGGATAGTGGGAATGAAAAACTGTTTTTT. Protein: CASSPGDSGNEKLFF.

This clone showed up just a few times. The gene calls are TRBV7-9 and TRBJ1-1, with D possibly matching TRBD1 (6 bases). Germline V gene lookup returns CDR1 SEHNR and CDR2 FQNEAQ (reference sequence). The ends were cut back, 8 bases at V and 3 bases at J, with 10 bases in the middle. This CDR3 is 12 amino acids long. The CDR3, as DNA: TGTGCCAGCGGCTCAGGGGACACTGAAGCTTTCTTT. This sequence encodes CASGSGDTEAFF.

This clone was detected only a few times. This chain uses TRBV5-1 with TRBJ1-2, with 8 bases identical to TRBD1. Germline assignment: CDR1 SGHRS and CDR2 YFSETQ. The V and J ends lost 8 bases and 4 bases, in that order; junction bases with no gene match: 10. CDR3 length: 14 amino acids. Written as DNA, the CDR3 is TGCGCCAGATTTTCCAGGGGGCTAGCCTATGGCTACACCTTC. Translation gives CARFSRGLAYGYTF.

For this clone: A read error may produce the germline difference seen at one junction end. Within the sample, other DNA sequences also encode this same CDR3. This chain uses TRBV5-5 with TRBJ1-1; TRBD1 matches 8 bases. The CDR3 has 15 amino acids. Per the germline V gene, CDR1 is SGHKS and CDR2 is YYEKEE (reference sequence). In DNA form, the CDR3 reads TGTGCCAGCAGCCCAAGACAGGGGTTGGGGACTGAAGCGTTCTTT. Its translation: CASSPRQGLGTEAFF.

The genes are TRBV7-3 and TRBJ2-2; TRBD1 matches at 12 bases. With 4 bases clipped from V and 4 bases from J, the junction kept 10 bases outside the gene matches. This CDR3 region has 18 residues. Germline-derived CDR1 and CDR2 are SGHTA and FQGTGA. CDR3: CASSSPGWDRGPTGELFF. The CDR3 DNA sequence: TGTGCCAGCAGCTCCCCGGGCTGGGACAGGGGGCCCACCGGGGAGCTGTTTTTT.

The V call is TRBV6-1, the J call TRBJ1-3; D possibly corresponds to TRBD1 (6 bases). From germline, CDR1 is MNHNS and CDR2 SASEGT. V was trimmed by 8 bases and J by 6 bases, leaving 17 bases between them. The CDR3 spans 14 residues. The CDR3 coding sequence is TGTGCCAGCGGTGGGGGGCTAGGTGAAAACACCATATATTTT. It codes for CASGGGLGENTIYF.

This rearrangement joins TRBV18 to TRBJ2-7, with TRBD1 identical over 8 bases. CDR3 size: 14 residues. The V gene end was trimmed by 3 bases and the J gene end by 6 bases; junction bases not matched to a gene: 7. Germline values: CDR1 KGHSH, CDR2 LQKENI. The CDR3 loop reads CASSPLGDRGEQYF. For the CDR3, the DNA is TGTGCCAGCTCACCTTTGGGAGACAGGGGCGAGCAGTACTTC.

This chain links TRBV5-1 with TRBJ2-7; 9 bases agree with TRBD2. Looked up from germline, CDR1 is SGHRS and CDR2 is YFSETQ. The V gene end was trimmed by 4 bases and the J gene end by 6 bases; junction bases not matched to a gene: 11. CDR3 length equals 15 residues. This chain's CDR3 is CASSGVGSGRLEQYF. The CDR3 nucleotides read TGCGCCAGCAGCGGGGTTGGTAGCGGGAGACTCGAGCAGTACTTC.

The CDR3 bases are TGTGCCAGCAGTTCCTCCGCCCGAGCCTATGGCTACACCTTC. Its protein product is CASSSSARAYGYTF. This rearrangement joins TRBV6-5 to TRBJ1-2; D ambiguous. The ends were cut back, 4 bases at V and 4 bases at J, with 13 bases in the middle. The CDR3 sequence is 14 residues long. Germline values: CDR1 MNHEY, CDR2 SVGAGI.

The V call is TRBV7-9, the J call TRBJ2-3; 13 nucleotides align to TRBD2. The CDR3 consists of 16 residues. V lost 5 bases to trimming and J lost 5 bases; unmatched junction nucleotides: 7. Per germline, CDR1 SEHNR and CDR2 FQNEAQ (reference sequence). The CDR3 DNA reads TGTGCCAGCAGCACCGGGACTAGCGGGAATTTAGATACGCAGTATTTT. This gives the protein CASSTGTSGNLDTQYF. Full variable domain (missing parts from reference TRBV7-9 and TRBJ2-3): DTGVSQNPRHKITKRGQNVTFRCDPISEHNRLYWYRQTLGQGPEFLTYFQNEAQLEKSRLLSDRFSAERPKGSFSTLEIQRTEQGDSAMYLCASSTGTSGNLDTQYFGPGTRLTVL.